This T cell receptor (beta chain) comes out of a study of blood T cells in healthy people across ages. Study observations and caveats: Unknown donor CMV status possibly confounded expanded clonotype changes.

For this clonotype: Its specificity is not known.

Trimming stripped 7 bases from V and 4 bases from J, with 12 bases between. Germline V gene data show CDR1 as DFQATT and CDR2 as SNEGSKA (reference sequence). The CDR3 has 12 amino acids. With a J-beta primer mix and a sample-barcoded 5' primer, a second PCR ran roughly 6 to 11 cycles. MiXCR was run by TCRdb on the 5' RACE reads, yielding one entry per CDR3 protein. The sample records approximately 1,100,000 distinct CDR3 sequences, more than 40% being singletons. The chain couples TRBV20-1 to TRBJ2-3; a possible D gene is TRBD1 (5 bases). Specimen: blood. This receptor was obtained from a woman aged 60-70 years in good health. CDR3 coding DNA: TGCAGTGGGGGCGGTAACGCAGATACGCAGTATTTT. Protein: CSGGGNADTQYF.